The entry below describes one T cell receptor (beta chain). Source study methods: Nucleated cell number was recorded as an estimate derived from reference gene primer amplification. The table came from immunoSEQ multiplex PCR; TCRdb's copy has only in-frame clones and leaves some out. That table supplies the V and J calls and clone size; D and trimming were determined from the DNA. Here the sample spans 160,000 or so clones, about four fifths being singletons. The sample originates from a study of blood T cell repertoires in COVID-19. Study in general: Samples taken during acute and convalescent COVID-19 were collected in the United States, Italy and Spain. The cDNA or gDNA used as material had been derived from T cells, B-cell-depleted T cells, or PBMCs.

This CDR3 comprises 16 residues. The trim removed 3 bases at V and 5 bases at J, leaving 9 bases unmatched. The V gene's germline CDR1 is SGHRS and CDR2 YFSETQ. The chain uses TRBV5-1 and TRBJ2-1; 9 bases are a match to TRBD2. Sequenced input: peripheral blood. The sequence was collected from a man between 65 and 85 years old with active or convalescent COVID-19. The CDR3 DNA reads as TGCGCCAGCAGCTCATACGGACTAGCGCTCAACAATGAGCAGTTCTTC. Translation gives CASSSYGLALNNEQFF.